This T cell receptor beta chain was profiled in a study of regulatory T cells in long-lasting Graves disease. CDR3 length equals 15 residues. The V end was cut by 4 bases, the J end by 3 bases, with 10 bases between. Stated time point: newly diagnosed GD, antithyroid drugs for less than 3 months. PBMCs provided the RNA from which the TCR library was made. TCR beta libraries were built with iRepertoire HTBI primers and Arm-PCR of CDR3 regions. Using its own MiXCR run on the multiplex PCR reads, TCRdb lists one record per CDR3 protein. Of 350,000 to 450,000 distinct CDR3 sequences listed, about 16% are singletons. This clonotype has just a few counts. The data were also submitted as part of a second study, on T cells in Graves' hyperthyroidism and ophthalmopathy.

The TCR sequence derives from a woman in her 30s with Graves disease. This sequence joins TRBV12-3 or TRBV12-4 and TRBJ1-6, with D uncertain. Sequences were derived from peripheral blood mononuclear cells (PBMCs), sampled at new diagnosis, from a patient treated with antithyroid drugs. The DNA of the CDR3 is TGTGCCAGCAGTTCCGGACGGGGCTATAATTCACCCCTCCACTTT. It encodes CASSSGRGYNSPLHF.